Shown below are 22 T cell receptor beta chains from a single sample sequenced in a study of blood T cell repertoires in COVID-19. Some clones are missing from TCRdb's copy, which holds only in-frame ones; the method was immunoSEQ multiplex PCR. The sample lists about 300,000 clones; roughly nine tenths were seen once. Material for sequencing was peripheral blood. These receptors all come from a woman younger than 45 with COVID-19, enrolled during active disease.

The CDR3 region is CASSFYFGSTEAFF. CDR3 sequence (DNA): TGTGCCAGCAGTTTTTATTTTGGCAGCACTGAAGCTTTCTTT. The chain has TRBV28 and TRBJ1-1; D remains unclear. V was cut by 3 bases and J by 4 bases, with 12 bases left in between. This CDR3 spans 14 amino acids. Germline V gene lookup returns CDR1 MDHEN and CDR2 SYDVKM. The full variable domain, its missing parts supplied by reference TRBV28 and TRBJ1-1, is DVKVTQSSRYLVKRTGEKVFLECVQDMDHENMFWYRQDPGLGLRLIYFSYDVKMKEKGDIPEGYSVSREKKERFSLILESASTNQTSMYLCASSFYFGSTEAFFGQGTRLTVV.

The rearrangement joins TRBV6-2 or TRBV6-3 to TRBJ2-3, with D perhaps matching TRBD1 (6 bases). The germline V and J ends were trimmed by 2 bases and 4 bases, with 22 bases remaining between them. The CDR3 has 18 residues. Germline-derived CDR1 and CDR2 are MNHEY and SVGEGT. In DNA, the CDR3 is TGTGCCAGCAGTTACGACAGGATGCAAAGGGGAACGCCAGATACGCAGTATTTT. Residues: CASSYDRMQRGTPDTQYF.

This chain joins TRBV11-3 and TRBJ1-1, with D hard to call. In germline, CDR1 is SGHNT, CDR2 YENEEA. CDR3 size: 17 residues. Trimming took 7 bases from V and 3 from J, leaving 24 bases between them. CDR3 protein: CASTSPSVVTFHTEAFF. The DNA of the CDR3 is TGTGCCAGCACCTCCCCTTCAGTGGTAACGTTTCACACTGAAGCTTTCTTT.

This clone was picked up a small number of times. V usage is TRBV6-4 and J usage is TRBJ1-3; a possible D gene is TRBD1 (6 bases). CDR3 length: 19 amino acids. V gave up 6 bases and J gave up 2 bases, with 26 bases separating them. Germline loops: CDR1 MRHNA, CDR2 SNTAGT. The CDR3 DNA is TGTGCCAGCAGCCTAATACAGGGATACATTAGAGTTCCTGGAAACACCATATATTTT. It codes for CASSLIQGYIRVPGNTIYF.

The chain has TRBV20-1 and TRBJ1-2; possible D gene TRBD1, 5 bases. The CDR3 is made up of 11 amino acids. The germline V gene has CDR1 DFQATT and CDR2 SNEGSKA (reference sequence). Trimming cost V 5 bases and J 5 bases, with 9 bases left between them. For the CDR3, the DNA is TGCAGTGCTTCCGACAGATATGGCTACACCTTC. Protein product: CSASDRYGYTF.

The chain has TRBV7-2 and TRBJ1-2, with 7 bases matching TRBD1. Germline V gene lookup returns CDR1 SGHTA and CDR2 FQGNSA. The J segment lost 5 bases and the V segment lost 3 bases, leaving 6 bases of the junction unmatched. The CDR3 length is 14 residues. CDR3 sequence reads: CASSLPGQIYGYTF. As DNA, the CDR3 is TGTGCCAGCAGCTTGCCGGGACAGATATATGGCTACACCTTC.

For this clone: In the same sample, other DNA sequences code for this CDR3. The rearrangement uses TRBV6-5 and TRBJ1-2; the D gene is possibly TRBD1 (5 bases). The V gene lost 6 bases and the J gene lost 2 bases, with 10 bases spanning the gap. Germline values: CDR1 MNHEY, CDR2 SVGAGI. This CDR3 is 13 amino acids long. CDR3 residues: CASRLTANYGYTF. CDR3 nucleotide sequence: TGTGCCAGCAGGCTGACAGCGAACTATGGCTACACCTTC.

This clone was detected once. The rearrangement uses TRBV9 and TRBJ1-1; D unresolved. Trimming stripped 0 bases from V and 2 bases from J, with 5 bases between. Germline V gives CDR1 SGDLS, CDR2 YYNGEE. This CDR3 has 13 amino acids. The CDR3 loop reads CASSVVSNTEAFF. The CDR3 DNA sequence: TGTGCCAGCAGCGTAGTTAGCAACACTGAAGCTTTCTTT. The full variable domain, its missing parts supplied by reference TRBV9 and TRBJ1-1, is DSGVTQTPKHLITATGQRVTLRCSPRSGDLSVYWYQQSLDQGLQFLIQYYNGEERAKGNILERFSAQQFPDLHSELNLSSLELGDSALYFCASSVVSNTEAFFGQGTRLTVV.

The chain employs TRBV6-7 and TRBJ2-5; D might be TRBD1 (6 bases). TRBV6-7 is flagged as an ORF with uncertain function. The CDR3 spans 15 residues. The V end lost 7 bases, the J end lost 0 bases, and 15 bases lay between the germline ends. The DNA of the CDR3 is TGTGCCAGCAACCTCTGGGGGCGGTACCAAGAGACCCAGTACTTC. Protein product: CASNLWGRYQETQYF.

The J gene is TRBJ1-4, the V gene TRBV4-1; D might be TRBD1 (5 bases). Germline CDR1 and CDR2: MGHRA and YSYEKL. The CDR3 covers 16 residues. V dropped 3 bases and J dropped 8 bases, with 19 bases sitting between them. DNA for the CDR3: TGCGCCAGCAGCCACCTACGAACAGGTTCAGCGGAAAAACTGTTTTTT. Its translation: CASSHLRTGSAEKLFF.

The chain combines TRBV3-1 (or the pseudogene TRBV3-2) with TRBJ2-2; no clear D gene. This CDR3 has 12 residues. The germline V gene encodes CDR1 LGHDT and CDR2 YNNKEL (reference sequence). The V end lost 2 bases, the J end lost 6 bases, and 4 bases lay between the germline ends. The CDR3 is CASSQLAGELFF. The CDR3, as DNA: TGTGCCAGCAGCCAACTAGCCGGGGAGCTGTTTTTT.

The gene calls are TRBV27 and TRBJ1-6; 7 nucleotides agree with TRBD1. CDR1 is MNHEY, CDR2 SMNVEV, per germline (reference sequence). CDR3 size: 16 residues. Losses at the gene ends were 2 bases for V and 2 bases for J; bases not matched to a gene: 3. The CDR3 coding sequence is TGTGCCAGCAGTTTAATGGGACAGACCTATAATTCACCCCTCCACTTT. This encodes CASSLMGQTYNSPLHF.

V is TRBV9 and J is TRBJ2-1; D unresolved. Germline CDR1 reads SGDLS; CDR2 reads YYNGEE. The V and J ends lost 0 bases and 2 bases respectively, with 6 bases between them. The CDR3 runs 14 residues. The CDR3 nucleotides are TGTGCCAGCAGCGTAGAAGCCACCTACAATGAGCAGTTCTTC. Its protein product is CASSVEATYNEQFF.

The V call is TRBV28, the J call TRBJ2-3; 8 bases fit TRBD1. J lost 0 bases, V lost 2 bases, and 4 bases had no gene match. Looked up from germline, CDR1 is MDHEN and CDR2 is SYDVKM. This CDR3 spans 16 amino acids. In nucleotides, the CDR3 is TGTGCCAGCAGTTTACGGGACAGGACTAGCACAGATACGCAGTATTTT. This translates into CASSLRDRTSTDTQYF.

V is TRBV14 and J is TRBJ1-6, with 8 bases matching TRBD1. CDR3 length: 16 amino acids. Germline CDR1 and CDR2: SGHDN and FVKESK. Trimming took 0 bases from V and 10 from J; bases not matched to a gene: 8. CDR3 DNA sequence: TGTGCCAGCAGCCAAGAGGCAGGGGGCTGGTGGTCACCCCTCCACTTT. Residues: CASSQEAGGWWSPLHF.

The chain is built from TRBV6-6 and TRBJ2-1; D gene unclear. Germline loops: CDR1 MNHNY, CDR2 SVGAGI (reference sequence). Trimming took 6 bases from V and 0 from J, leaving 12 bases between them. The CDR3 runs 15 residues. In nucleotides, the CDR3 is TGTGCCAGCAGAGAGGCGGCAAGCTCCTACAATGAGCAGTTCTTC. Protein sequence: CASREAASSYNEQFF.

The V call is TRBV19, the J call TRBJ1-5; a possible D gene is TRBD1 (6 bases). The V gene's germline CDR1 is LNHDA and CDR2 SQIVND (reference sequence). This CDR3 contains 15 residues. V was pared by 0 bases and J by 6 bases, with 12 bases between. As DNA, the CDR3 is TGTGCCAGTAGTATAGATTCAGGGGTGGGTCAGCCCCAGCATTTT. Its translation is CASSIDSGVGQPQHF.

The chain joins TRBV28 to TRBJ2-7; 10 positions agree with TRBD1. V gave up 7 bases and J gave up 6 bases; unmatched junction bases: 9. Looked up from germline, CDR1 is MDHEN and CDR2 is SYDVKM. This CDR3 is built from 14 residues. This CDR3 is CASTRFGTGVEQYV. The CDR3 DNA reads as TGTGCCAGCACCCGGTTCGGGACAGGGGTCGAGCAGTACGTC.

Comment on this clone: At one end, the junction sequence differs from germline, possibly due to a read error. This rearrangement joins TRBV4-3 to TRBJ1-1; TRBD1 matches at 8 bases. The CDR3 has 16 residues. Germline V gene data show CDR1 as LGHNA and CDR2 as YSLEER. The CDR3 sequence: CASSQPNYRGNAEAFF. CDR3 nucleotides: TGCGCCAGCAGCCAACCGAATTACAGGGGGAACGCTGAAGCTTTCTTT.

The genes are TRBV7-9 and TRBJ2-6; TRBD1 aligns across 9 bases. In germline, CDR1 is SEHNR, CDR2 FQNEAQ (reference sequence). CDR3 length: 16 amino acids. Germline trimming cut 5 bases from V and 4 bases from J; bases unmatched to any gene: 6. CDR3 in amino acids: CASSPWTGVGANVLTF. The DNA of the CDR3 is TGTGCCAGCAGCCCATGGACAGGGGTCGGGGCCAACGTCCTGACTTTC.

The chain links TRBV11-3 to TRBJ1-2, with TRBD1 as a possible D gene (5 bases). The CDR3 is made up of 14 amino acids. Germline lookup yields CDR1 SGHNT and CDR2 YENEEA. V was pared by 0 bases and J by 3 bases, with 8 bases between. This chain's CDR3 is CASSLDKTDYGYTF. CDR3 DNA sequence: TGTGCCAGCAGCTTAGATAAGACAGACTATGGCTACACCTTC.

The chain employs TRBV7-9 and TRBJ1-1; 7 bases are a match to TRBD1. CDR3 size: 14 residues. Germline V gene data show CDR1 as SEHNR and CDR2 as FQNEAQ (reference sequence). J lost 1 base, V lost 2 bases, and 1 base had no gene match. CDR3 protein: CASSLTGENTEAFF. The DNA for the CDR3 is TGTGCCAGCAGCTTAACAGGGGAGAACACTGAAGCTTTCTTT.